A single sample is the source of the 22 T cell receptor beta chains below, sequenced in a study of blood T cell repertoires in COVID-19. TCRdb's table, derived via immunoSEQ multiplex PCR, lists solely in-frame clones and lacks some. The sample records about 140,000 clones, around 73% being singletons. The specimen was peripheral blood. The receptors were gathered from a man aged 60 to 69 who had recovered from COVID-19.

The genes are TRBV19 and TRBJ2-4; 8 positions match TRBD1. Germline V CDR1 and CDR2: LNHDA, SQIVND (reference sequence). The CDR3 extends over 14 amino acids. J was trimmed by 7 bases and V by 2 bases; bases with no gene match: 4. CDR3 residues: CASSIQTGDNIQYF. The CDR3 nucleotides are TGTGCCAGTAGTATACAGACAGGGGACAACATTCAGTACTTC. Full variable domain (outside the CDR3, taken from reference TRBV19 and TRBJ2-4): DGGITQSPKYLFRKEGQNVTLSCEQNLNHDAMYWYRQDPGQGLRLIYYSQIVNDFQKGDIAEGYSVSREKKESFPLTVTSAQKNPTAFYLCASSIQTGDNIQYFGAGTRLSVL.

The V and J genes are TRBV5-4 and TRBJ2-2, with TRBD2 matching 12 bases. The CDR3 runs 16 residues. J gave up 7 bases and V 1 base, and 5 bases lay outside the gene matches. Germline CDR1 and CDR2: SGHNT and YYREEE (reference sequence). The CDR3 DNA follows: TGTGCCAGCAGCTTGCGACTAGCGGGGGTCAGCGGGGAGCTGTTTTTT. Translated: CASSLRLAGVSGELFF.

The V call is TRBV7-9, the J call TRBJ2-5, with TRBD2 identical over 10 bases. The CDR3 length is 17 residues. V was pared by 3 bases and J by 1 base, with 8 bases of the junction left unmatched. Germline CDR1 reads SEHNR; CDR2 reads FQNEAQ (reference sequence). CDR3 in amino acids: CASSFSGSGGAQETQYF. The CDR3 DNA reads as TGTGCCAGCAGCTTCTCAGGGAGCGGGGGGGCCCAAGAGACCCAGTACTTC.

The chain combines TRBV18 with TRBJ1-5; maybe TRBD1 (6 bases). Germline V gene lookup returns CDR1 KGHSH and CDR2 LQKENI. This CDR3 region has 13 residues. V was cut by 3 bases and J by 6 bases, with 9 bases left in between. The CDR3 DNA follows: TGTGCCAGCTCACCGACAGGTTTTCAGCCCCAGCATTTT. This sequence encodes CASSPTGFQPQHF.

V and J are TRBV19 and TRBJ1-6; possible D gene TRBD1, 5 bases. V lost 3 bases to trimming and J lost 6 bases, with 9 bases between them. CDR1 LNHDA and CDR2 SQIVND come from the germline V gene (reference sequence). CDR3 length: 14 residues. The CDR3 DNA is TGTGCCAGTAGTATGGGCGGGGGTAATTCACCCCTCCACTTT. The encoded protein is CASSMGGGNSPLHF.

This clone was counted many times. V gene TRBV4-1 combines with J gene TRBJ1-4; TRBD1 aligns across 7 bases. The CDR3 covers 16 residues. The germline V gene encodes CDR1 MGHRA and CDR2 YSYEKL. J lost 3 bases, V lost 0 bases, and 4 bases had no gene match. The CDR3 region is CASSQDGRGPNEKLFF. The CDR3 DNA is TGCGCCAGCAGCCAAGATGGAAGGGGGCCTAATGAAAAACTGTTTTTT.

The chain couples TRBV19 to TRBJ1-1; D ambiguous. With 8 bases removed from V and 0 bases from J, the gap between germline ends came to 19 bases. Germline V gene lookup returns CDR1 LNHDA and CDR2 SQIVND (reference sequence). The CDR3 sequence is 16 residues long. In DNA, the CDR3 is TGTGCCAGTCGTAGGCAGGCCACGTACATGAACACTGAAGCTTTCTTT. Protein sequence: CASRRQATYMNTEAFF.

The J gene is TRBJ2-1, the V gene TRBV7-2, with TRBD2 matching 12 bases. V lost 5 bases, J lost 5 bases, and 4 bases stayed unmatched. The CDR3 has 15 residues. The germline V gene has CDR1 SGHTA and CDR2 FQGNSA. As DNA, the CDR3 is TGTGCCAGCAGCCCCCGGACTAGCGGGAACAATGAGCAGTTCTTC. It encodes CASSPRTSGNNEQFF. The entire variable domain, with the rest obtained from reference TRBV7-2 and TRBJ2-1, is as follows: GAGVSQSPSNKVTEKGKDVELRCDPISGHTALYWYRQSLGQGLEFLIYFQGNSAPDKSGLPSDRFSAERTGGSVSTLTIQRTQQEDSAVYLCASSPRTSGNNEQFFGPGTRLTVL.

This clone has a single count. V is TRBV6-6 and J is TRBJ2-5; 9 nucleotides agree with TRBD2. The germline V gene encodes CDR1 MNHNY and CDR2 SVGAGI (reference sequence). V trimming: 5 bases; J trimming: 1 base; junction bases outside the gene matches: 8. The length of the CDR3 is 16 residues. The CDR3 DNA sequence: TGTGCCAGCAGTCGAAGGAGCGGGGGGACCCAAGAGACCCAGTACTTC. Amino acid sequence: CASSRRSGGTQETQYF.

The chain links TRBV7-8 to TRBJ1-2; TRBD1 might be the D (6 bases). In germline, CDR1 is SGHVS, CDR2 FQNEAQ. V dropped 4 bases and J dropped 3 bases, with 18 bases sitting between them. The CDR3 contains 16 residues. CDR3: CASSSPTGRGDYGYTF. For the CDR3, the DNA is TGTGCCAGCAGCTCCCCAACGGGGAGGGGGGACTATGGCTACACCTTC.

In its sample, this clone was seen once. The V gene is TRBV7-9, the J gene TRBJ1-1; D uncertain. Germline V lookup: CDR1 SEHNR, CDR2 FQNEAQ (reference sequence). The CDR3 totals 12 residues. V lost 5 bases and J lost 3, with 7 bases in between. Written as DNA, the CDR3 is TGTGCCAGCAGCGCTATGGACACTGAAGCTTTCTTT. Translation gives CASSAMDTEAFF.

The chain joins TRBV19 to TRBJ1-1; unclear D gene. The CDR3 sequence is 14 residues long. V was cut by 4 bases and J by 4 bases, with 13 bases left in between. Germline V CDR1 and CDR2: LNHDA, SQIVND (reference sequence). CDR3 sequence reads: CASSKRRDGTEAFF. In DNA, the CDR3 is TGTGCCAGTAGTAAGCGGAGGGATGGCACTGAAGCTTTCTTT.

The chain combines TRBV5-4 with TRBJ1-2; D remains unclear. V lost 1 base to trimming and J lost 8 bases, with 15 bases between them. Germline values: CDR1 SGHNT, CDR2 YYREEE (reference sequence). The CDR3 is 14 amino acids. The CDR3 is CASSLNPYSRGYTF. Here the CDR3 DNA reads TGTGCCAGCAGCTTGAACCCCTATTCCAGGGGCTACACCTTC. Complete variable domain (other parts from reference TRBV5-4 and TRBJ1-2): ETGVTQSPTHLIKTRGQQVTLRCSSQSGHNTVSWYQQALGQGPQFIFQYYREEENGRGNFPPRFSGLQFPNYSSELNVNALELDDSALYLCASSLNPYSRGYTFGSGTRLTVV.

The CDR3: CASSSLGQFPGVETQYF. The CDR3 DNA reads as TGTGCCAGCAGTTCTCTGGGACAGTTTCCCGGGGTGGAGACCCAGTACTTC. The chain joins TRBV27 to TRBJ2-5; 7 bases align to TRBD1. CDR1 and CDR2 from the germline V gene are MNHEY and SMNVEV (reference sequence). With 4 bases clipped from V and 5 bases from J, the junction kept 16 bases outside the gene matches. CDR3 length: 17 amino acids.

The CDR3 here is CAWIGGSGANVLTF. CDR3 DNA: TGTGCCTGGATCGGGGGGTCTGGGGCCAACGTCCTGACTTTC. The chain carries TRBV30 and TRBJ2-6; 7 bases are shared with TRBD2. The CDR3 loop spans 14 amino acids. Germline CDR1 is GTSNPN and CDR2 is SVGIG (reference sequence). The V gene end was trimmed by 4 bases and the J gene end by 1 base; junction bases not matched to a gene: 1.

This clone was found a few times. The chain carries TRBV27 and TRBJ2-1, with 12 nucleotides matching TRBD2. The CDR3 spans 16 residues. J gave up 2 bases and V 8 bases, and 7 bases lay outside the gene matches. Germline lookup yields CDR1 MNHEY and CDR2 SMNVEV (reference sequence). The CDR3 region is CASFGLAGKAYNEQFF. The CDR3, as DNA: TGTGCCAGCTTCGGACTAGCGGGGAAGGCCTACAATGAGCAGTTCTTC.

This clone has more than one count but fewer than ten. The chain couples TRBV7-9 to TRBJ2-6; possibly TRBD1 for D (6 bases). This CDR3 comprises 15 residues. Germline V lookup: CDR1 SEHNR, CDR2 FQNEAQ (reference sequence). V lost 5 bases and J lost 2, with 10 bases in between. The CDR3: CASSLEGAGANVLTF. As DNA, the CDR3 is TGTGCCAGCAGCCTTGAGGGGGCTGGGGCCAACGTCCTGACTTTC.

In nucleotides, the CDR3 is TGTGCCAGCAGCCTGGGCAGCGGGGAGCTGTTTTTT. Its protein product is CASSLGSGELFF. The J gene is TRBJ2-2, the V gene TRBV11-2; D unresolved. Germline V gene sequence: CDR1 SGHAT, CDR2 FQNNGV. V was clipped by 5 bases and J by 7 bases, with 8 bases between them. This CDR3 is built from 12 residues.

On this clone itself: Other DNA sequences in this sample translate to the same CDR3. The chain carries TRBV3-1 (or the pseudogene TRBV3-2) and TRBJ1-6; D remains unclear. Germline V CDR1 and CDR2: LGHDT, YNNKEL (reference sequence). CDR3 length: 15 amino acids. The germline V and J ends were trimmed by 0 bases and 6 bases, with 9 bases remaining between them. The CDR3 DNA sequence: TGTGCCAGCAGCCAAGATGGGAGAGGTAATTCACCCCTCCACTTT. This encodes CASSQDGRGNSPLHF.

The chain is built from TRBV7-3 and TRBJ1-1, with TRBD1 as a possible D gene (6 bases). This CDR3 is built from 13 residues. Trimming removed 5 bases at V and 4 bases at J, with 11 bases between. CDR1 is SGHTA and CDR2 is FQGTGA in the germline V gene. Here the CDR3 DNA reads TGTGCCAGCAGCCCTACAGGGCTCACTGAAGCTTTCTTT. It specifies CASSPTGLTEAFF.

This rearrangement joins TRBV3-1 (or the pseudogene TRBV3-2) to TRBJ1-2; TRBD1 is a possible D gene (5 bases). V lost 3 bases and J lost 4, with 9 bases in between. Germline V gene sequence: CDR1 LGHDT, CDR2 YNNKEL (reference sequence). The CDR3 covers 13 residues. CDR3: CASSHDGGYGYTF. The DNA for the CDR3 is TGTGCCAGCAGCCATGACGGGGGCTATGGCTACACCTTC.

The table lists this clone with a count of one. This chain joins TRBV7-9 and TRBJ1-2, with D unresolved. V lost 1 base, J lost 2 bases, and 8 bases lay in between. The CDR3 has 14 residues. CDR1 is SEHNR, CDR2 FQNEAQ, per germline (reference sequence). The CDR3 protein is CASSLGPQNYGYTF. CDR3 bases: TGTGCCAGCAGCTTAGGCCCCCAGAACTATGGCTACACCTTC. Full variable domain (missing parts from reference TRBV7-9 and TRBJ1-2): DTGVSQNPRHKITKRGQNVTFRCDPISEHNRLYWYRQTLGQGPEFLTYFQNEAQLEKSRLLSDRFSAERPKGSFSTLEIQRTEQGDSAMYLCASSLGPQNYGYTFGSGTRLTVV.